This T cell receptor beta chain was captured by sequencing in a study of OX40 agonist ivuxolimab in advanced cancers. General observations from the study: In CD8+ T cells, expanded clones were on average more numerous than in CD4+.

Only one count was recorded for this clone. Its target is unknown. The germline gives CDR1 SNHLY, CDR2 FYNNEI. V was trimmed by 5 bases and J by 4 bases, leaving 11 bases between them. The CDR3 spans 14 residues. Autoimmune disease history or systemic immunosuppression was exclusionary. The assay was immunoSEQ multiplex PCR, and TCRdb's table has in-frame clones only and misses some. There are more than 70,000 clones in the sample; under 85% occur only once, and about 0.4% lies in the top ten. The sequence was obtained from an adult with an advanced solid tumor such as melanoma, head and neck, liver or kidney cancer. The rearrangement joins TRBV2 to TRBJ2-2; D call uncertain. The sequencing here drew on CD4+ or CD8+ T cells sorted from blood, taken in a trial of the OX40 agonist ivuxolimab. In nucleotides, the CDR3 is TGTGCCAGCAGTTCTTTTCCGGGCACCGGGGAGCTGTTTTTT. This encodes CASSSFPGTGELFF.